This TCR beta chain was recorded in a study of response to subunit inactivated influenza vaccine. Study results and caveats: Few new T cells, the authors suggested, are recruited by each seasonal influenza vaccination.

TCRdb redid the calling of the RT-PCR reads with MiXCR, one entry per CDR3 protein. The data show some 520,000 distinct CDR3 sequences, 16% seen once. The CDR3 has 15 residues. V shed 3 bases and J 7 bases; nucleotides not matched to a gene: 6. Germline V gives CDR1 SNHLY, CDR2 FYNNEI. Points on this clonotype: Its antigen is unidentified.

The chain is built from TRBV2 and TRBJ1-2; 12 bases are shared with TRBD1. Sequenced material: CD4+ T cells sorted from PBMCs, taken around 25 months after vaccination. This sequence originates from a man aged 50 to 69 who received an inactivated influenza vaccine. The CDR3 spells CASSDSGTGGSGYTF. The CDR3 DNA sequence: TGTGCCAGCAGTGACTCCGGGACAGGGGGCAGTGGCTACACCTTC.